This T cell receptor (beta chain) was observed in a study of Ad26.COV2.S vaccination and SARS-CoV-2 variants (dated by TCRdb to the early 2020s). Regarding the study in general: Vaccine-arm donors came from COV1001, a multicentre, randomized, double-blind, placebo-controlled phase I-IIa trial of Ad26.COV2.S in healthy adults. Dosing of Ad26.COV2.S was intramuscular, at either 5x10^10 or 1x10^11 viral particles, delivered as one shot or as two shots spaced 56 days apart. The specificity and breadth of SARS-CoV-2-reactive T cell receptors after Ad26.COV2.S vaccination were assessed by TCRbeta repertoire sequencing. Trial participants were randomized into five groups of five: low-dose or high-dose Ad26.COV2.S given once or twice, or placebo on both occasions. A total of approximately 30 samples were included in the TCR-sequenced set, comprising around 19 Ad26.COV2.S vaccine recipients, 5 placebo recipients and 8 SARS-CoV-2 convalescent individuals. Throughout the experiments and outcome assessment, investigators stayed blinded to trial group allocation.

The V end gives up 6 bases and the J end 5 bases, leaving 3 bases in the junction not matched to a gene. The cysteine opens and the phenylalanine closes a CDR3 of 13 amino acids. Of the read, only the CDR3 DNA is kept; its 39 bases are in frame from base 1. The germline V gene specifies MDHEN as CDR1 and SYDVKM as CDR2. The immunoSEQ Assay was used to sequence TCRbeta CDR3 regions. After extraction, genomic DNA underwent amplification by bias-controlled multiplex PCR, followed by high-throughput sequencing. Processing in the source paper ran as follows. To quantify the absolute abundance of each unique TCRbeta CDR3 region, sequences were collapsed and filtered. Usable DNA was measured by amplifying reference genes present in all nucleated cells, and TCRbeta template counts were normalized to that usable DNA to estimate T cell fraction. Repertoire TCRs were annotated as SARS-CoV-2-specific by exact matching of V gene, CDR3 amino acid sequence and J gene to a known reactive TCR set. MIRA supplied the reference SARS-CoV-2 TCR set, which was filtered for enrichment in COVID-19-positive ImmuneCODE repertoires so that public or cross-reactive TCRs were removed. Using the MIRA antigens, annotated TCRs were further analysed by specific ORF or by position within an ORF. Breadth was defined as annotated unique rearrangements over total unique productive rearrangements; depth was the summed frequency of those rearrangements. Two-sided Wilcoxon rank-sum tests were applied when comparing TCR breadth between groups. TCRdb retrieved this table from immuneACCESS and kept in-frame rearrangements only. Not all clones are present; in checked studies, unresolved V genes account for under half, and no reason is known for the remainder. V, J and clone size were drawn from that table, and D and trimming were deduced from the DNA. This sample gives roughly 350,000 clones in total; approximately 86% of them show up just once. The leading ten clones occupy about 10% of the sample.

This specimen's treatment or condition label, interpreted: some 19 received Ad26.COV2.S at low or high dose, single or two shots; 5 received placebo; per-sample allocation not given. Repertoires of vaccine and placebo recipients were sequenced from samples taken on day 63 after the first injection. Cohort 1b enrolled 25 or so adults aged 18-55 years at a single site in Boston, USA, between 29 July and 7 August 2020. Ad26.COV2.S was a replication-incompetent adenovirus type 26 vector expressing a prefusion-stabilized SARS-CoV-2 spike protein from the original Wuhan strain. Overall study results and their limits: The authors noted that the TCR breadth and depth analyses may have underestimated total T cell responses. Spike-specific TCR breadth was higher in Ad26.COV2.S recipients than in placebo recipients (P = 0.0014). Comparable non-spike TCR breadth was observed between vaccine and placebo recipients, consistent with only spike being contained in the vaccine. Substantial breadth of spike-specific CD8+ and CD4+ T cell responses was reported after vaccination. The study lacked the statistical power to compare responses across vaccine doses or regimens.

Worth noting for this clone: The target of this receptor is not known. The input lacks base qualities; no much larger clone sits a single base away.

Material: peripheral blood, obtained in a trial of Ad26.COV2.S vaccine versus placebo. This sequence uses TRBV28 and TRBJ1-5, with TRBD1 matching 8 junction bases. This clonotype was sampled from a person aged 18 to 65 who received the Ad26.COV2.S COVID-19 vaccine or a placebo. The sequence in DNA is TGTGCCAGCAGCTCCAGGGGGCATCAGCCCCAGCATTTT. This gives the protein CASSSRGHQPQHF.